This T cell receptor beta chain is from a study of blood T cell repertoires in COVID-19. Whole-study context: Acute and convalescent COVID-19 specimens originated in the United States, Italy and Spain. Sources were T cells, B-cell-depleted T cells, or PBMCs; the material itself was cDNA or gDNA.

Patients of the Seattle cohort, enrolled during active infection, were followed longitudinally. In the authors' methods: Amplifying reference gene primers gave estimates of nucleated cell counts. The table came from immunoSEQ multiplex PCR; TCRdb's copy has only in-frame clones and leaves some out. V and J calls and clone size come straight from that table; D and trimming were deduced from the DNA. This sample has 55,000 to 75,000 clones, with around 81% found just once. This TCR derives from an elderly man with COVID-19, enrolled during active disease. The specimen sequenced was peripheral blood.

In nucleotides, the CDR3 is TGTGCCAGCAGTTTCCCCGGCACAGGGCCCTACACCGGGGAGCTGTTTTTT. Translated: CASSFPGTGPYTGELFF. The chain has TRBV6-2 or TRBV6-3 and TRBJ2-2; TRBD1 is a possible D gene (6 bases). Germline lookup yields CDR1 MNHEY and CDR2 SVGEGT. Between the trimmed V and J ends, which lost 4 bases and 3 bases, there was a span of 18 bases. CDR3 length equals 17 residues.